This T cell receptor (beta chain) was captured in a study of blood T cell repertoires in COVID-19. Across the whole study: Both acute and convalescent COVID-19 samples were obtained from the United States, Italy and Spain.

The V end lost 5 bases, the J end lost 3 bases, and 16 bases lay between the germline ends. The CDR3 has 16 amino acids. CDR1 is LNHDA and CDR2 is SQIVND in the germline V gene (reference sequence). In the original processing: Using reference gene primer amplification, nucleated cell counts were estimated. Method: immunoSEQ multiplex PCR; TCRdb's copy keeps in-frame clones and lacks some. V and J calls and clone size are copied from that table; D and trimming were computed from the DNA. The table records 18,000 or so clones, approximately 85% of them present only once. The origin of this receptor is a human donor with active COVID-19. The donor label of this sample is uncertain. The chain carries TRBV19 and TRBJ2-2; maybe TRBD1 (6 bases). The sample taken for sequencing was peripheral blood. The CDR3 region has the DNA TGTGCCAGTAGTCCAACCCTGACAGGAGACACCGGGGAGCTGTTTTTT. It codes for CASSPTLTGDTGELFF.